This T cell receptor (beta chain) was recovered during a study of shared clonotypes between healthy human individuals. Broader study findings: Larger estimated richness was generally seen in naive subsets than in memory subsets. Non-shared clonotypes were found to have lower generation probabilities than the clonotypes that were shared by all four of the sorted-subset donors.

Genomic DNA of every subset was divided equally among multiple immunoSEQ plates. Sorted-subset replicate PCRs used around 200 ng of genomic DNA. This amount corresponded to about 30,000 T cell genomes. TCRdb's table, derived via immunoSEQ multiplex PCR, lists solely in-frame clones and lacks some. The data contain about 980,000 clones, over 60% of them singletons. Trimming removed 5 bases at V and 4 bases at J, with 4 bases between. This CDR3 comprises 11 residues. CDR1 LNHDA and CDR2 SQIVND come from the germline V gene (reference sequence). Remarks on this clone: Its antigen remains unknown. Other DNA variants within this sample encode the same CDR3.

The J gene is TRBJ2-3, the V gene TRBV19, with D hard to call. The sequenced sample consisted of memory CD4+ T cells sorted from blood. Subset denoted: CD45RA-negative fraction. The sequence was collected from a man between 18 and 29 years old in good health. For the CDR3, the DNA is TGTGCCAGTAGTGCCGCAGATACGCAGTATTTT. Protein: CASSAADTQYF.